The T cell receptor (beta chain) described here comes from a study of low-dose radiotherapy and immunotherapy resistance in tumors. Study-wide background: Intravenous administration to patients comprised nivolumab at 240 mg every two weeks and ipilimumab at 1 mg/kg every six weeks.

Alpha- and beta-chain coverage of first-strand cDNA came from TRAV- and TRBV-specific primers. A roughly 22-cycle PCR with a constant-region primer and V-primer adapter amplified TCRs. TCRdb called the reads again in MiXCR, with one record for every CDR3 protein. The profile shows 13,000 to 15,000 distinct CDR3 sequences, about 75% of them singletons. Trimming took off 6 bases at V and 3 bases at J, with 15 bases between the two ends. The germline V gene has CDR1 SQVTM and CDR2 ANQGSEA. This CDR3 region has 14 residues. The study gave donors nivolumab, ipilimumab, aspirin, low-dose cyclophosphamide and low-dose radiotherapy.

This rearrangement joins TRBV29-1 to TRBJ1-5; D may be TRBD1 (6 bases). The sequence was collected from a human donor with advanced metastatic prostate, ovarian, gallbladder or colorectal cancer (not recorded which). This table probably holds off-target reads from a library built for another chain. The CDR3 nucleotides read TGCAGCGTCCGGGATGGGGGCTACAATCAGCCCCAGCATTTT. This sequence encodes CSVRDGGYNQPQHF.